This TCR beta chain was identified in a study of OX40 agonist ivuxolimab in advanced cancers. Study-level background: Each dose-escalation patient presented with hepatocellular carcinoma, melanoma, renal cell or head and neck cancer. Of the participants, roughly 40% had some prior anti-PD-1, anti-PD-L1 or anti-CTLA-4 therapy, which was allowed.

This clone appeared a single time. Its antigen is unknown. The length of the CDR3 is 18 residues. Germline V CDR1 and CDR2: KGHSH, LQKENI. Between the trimmed V and J ends, which lost 1 base and 6 bases, there was a span of 21 bases. The repertoire was sequenced with immunoSEQ multiplex PCR; TCRdb's copy has only in-frame clones and lacks some. Of under 150,000 clones in the sample, more than 80% were seen once. Whole-study findings and limits: Both blood CD4+ and CD8+ T cells showed clonal growth by week 6 at 0.1 to 3.0 mg/kg. Some of the lowest clonal expansion was seen in partial responders at 0.1-3.0 mg/kg.

The specimen comprised CD4+ or CD8+ T cells sorted from blood, sampled in a trial of the OX40 agonist ivuxolimab. J is TRBJ2-2 and V is TRBV18; D is possibly TRBD1 (6 bases). The clonotype originates from an adult with an advanced solid tumor such as melanoma, head and neck, liver or kidney cancer. DNA for the CDR3: TGTGCCAGCTCACCACGGAGTCTGGACAGTCTGTACCCCGGGGAGCTGTTTTTT. This codes for CASSPRSLDSLYPGELFF.